Listed here are 32 T cell receptor beta chains from one sample, sequenced in a study of blood T cells in healthy people across ages. PCR was performed a second time for about 7 to 12 cycles using a sample-barcoded 5' primer and a J-beta primer mix. TCRdb redid the calling of the 5' RACE reads with MiXCR, one entry per CDR3 protein. The repertoire holds about 970,000 distinct CDR3 sequences, with roughly 47% as singletons. Input material: blood. The origin of the receptors is a woman aged 60-70 years in good health.

The chain has TRBV7-2 and TRBJ1-4; D remains ambiguous. Germline V gene sequence: CDR1 SGHTA, CDR2 FQGNSA. The CDR3 has 15 residues. V was shortened by 1 base and J by 12 bases, with 18 bases between the two germline ends. The CDR3, as DNA: TGTGCCAGCAGCTTAGTGCGAAACGAACGTAGTCAACTGTTTTTT. Its translation is CASSLVRNERSQLFF. Full variable domain (remainder filled in from reference TRBV7-2 and TRBJ1-4): GAGVSQSPSNKVTEKGKDVELRCDPISGHTALYWYRQSLGQGLEFLIYFQGNSAPDKSGLPSDRFSAERTGGSVSTLTIQRTQQEDSAVYLCASSLVRNERSQLFFGSGTQLSVL.

The J gene is TRBJ2-3, the V gene TRBV7-2; the D is unclear. V gave up 5 bases and J gave up 3 bases, with 18 bases separating them. CDR1 SGHTA and CDR2 FQGNSA come from the germline V gene. The CDR3 loop spans 16 amino acids. CDR3 loop: CASSPEPLTRTDTQYF. The CDR3 DNA reads as TGTGCCAGCAGCCCGGAACCCCTTACTCGAACAGATACGCAGTATTTT.

The V call is TRBV6-1, the J call TRBJ1-3; 8 nucleotides match TRBD1. The CDR3 covers 15 residues. The germline V gene has CDR1 MNHNS and CDR2 SASEGT. Germline trimming cut 6 bases from V and 0 bases from J; bases unmatched to any gene: 4. The CDR3 coding sequence is TGTGCCAGCAGAGCCGACAGGGGCTCTGGAAACACCATATATTTT. It translates to CASRADRGSGNTIYF.

Regarding this clonotype: Just one base apart from a much larger clone, this may be a read error. The chain has TRBV7-9 and TRBJ2-1; 7 nucleotides agree with TRBD2. The CDR3 covers 15 residues. The V gene end was trimmed by 0 bases and the J gene end by 2 bases; junction bases not matched to a gene: 1. The germline V gene encodes CDR1 SEHNR and CDR2 FQNEAQ (reference sequence). The CDR3 loop reads CASSLAGTTYNEQFF. DNA of the CDR3: TGTGCCAGCAGCTTAGCCGGGACTACCTACAATGAGCAGTTCTTC.

This clonotype has only a few counts. The gene calls are TRBV3-1 and TRBJ2-7; D possibly corresponds to TRBD1 (6 bases). Germline V gives CDR1 LGHDT, CDR2 YNNKEL (reference sequence). The CDR3 is 13 residues long. Trimming shortened V by 3 bases and J by 1 base, and 7 bases separated the two germline ends. CDR3 in amino acids: CASSHDRSYEQYF. The CDR3 region has the DNA TGTGCCAGCAGCCACGACAGGTCCTACGAGCAGTACTTC.

Many counts were recorded for this clonotype. CDR3 DNA: TGTGCCAGCAGTTTTAGAAATTCAGGGGAGACCCAGTACTTC. This codes for CASSFRNSGETQYF. The genes are TRBV12-3 or TRBV12-4 and TRBJ2-5; weak D call: TRBD1 (5 bases). The CDR3 runs 14 residues. Trimming left V 3 bases short and J 5 bases short, with 13 bases between.

The chain carries TRBV28 and TRBJ1-2, with TRBD1 identical over 7 bases. This CDR3 is built from 13 residues. The ends lost 6 bases at V and 8 bases at J; junction bases unmatched: 9. Germline assignment: CDR1 MDHEN and CDR2 SYDVKM. The CDR3 DNA reads as TGTGCCAGCAGGACTCAGGGGGTACGGGGCTACACCTTC. Protein sequence: CASRTQGVRGYTF.

The V gene is TRBV29-1, the J gene TRBJ2-7; 8 nucleotides align to TRBD1. Germline V CDR1 and CDR2: SQVTM, ANQGSEA. V shed 7 bases and J 2 bases; nucleotides not matched to a gene: 7. The CDR3 has 13 amino acids. In DNA form, the CDR3 reads TGCAGCGCCCGGAAGACAGGGGCCTACGAGCAGTACTTC. It specifies CSARKTGAYEQYF.

This clonotype has only a few counts. The chain joins TRBV6-5 to TRBJ2-7; 7 nucleotides match TRBD1. The germline gives CDR1 MNHEY, CDR2 SVGAGI. This CDR3 has 13 amino acids. Losses at the gene ends were 5 bases for V and 9 bases for J; bases not matched to a gene: 10. CDR3 sequence (DNA): TGTGCCAGCAGTGCGACCAGGACAGGACCGCAGTACTTC. Translation: CASSATRTGPQYF.

V gene TRBV28 combines with J gene TRBJ2-5; 8 bases agree with TRBD2. With the DNA end fitting TRBJ2-7 better, the J assignment may be wrong. CDR3 length equals 15 residues. Germline CDR1 and CDR2: MDHEN and SYDVKM. CDR3 bases: TGTGCCAGCAGTTTAAGCGGGAGTTCCCTCTACGAGCAGTACTTC. The encoded protein is CASSLSGSSLYEQYF.

This clonotype was counted only a few times. The chain combines TRBV28 with TRBJ2-5; 10 positions agree with TRBD2. Germline V gene data show CDR1 as MDHEN and CDR2 as SYDVKM. The CDR3 sequence is 13 residues long. V lost 8 bases to trimming and J lost 5 bases; unmatched junction nucleotides: 5. The CDR3 DNA reads TGTGCCAGCCACCTAGCGGGAGTTGAGACCCAGTACTTC. This translates into CASHLAGVETQYF. The variable domain in full, completed from reference TRBV28 and TRBJ2-5, reads DVKVTQSSRYLVKRTGEKVFLECVQDMDHENMFWYRQDPGLGLRLIYFSYDVKMKEKGDIPEGYSVSREKKERFSLILESASTNQTSMYLCASHLAGVETQYFGPGTRLLVL.

This clonotype was recorded a few times. The chain carries TRBV5-1 and TRBJ2-3; TRBD1 agrees at 8 bases. CDR1 is SGHRS, CDR2 YFSETQ, per germline. The CDR3 length is 15 residues. Trimming removed 5 bases from V and 3 bases from J; junction bases left unmatched: 8. CDR3: CASSLMDRVTDTQYF. Written as DNA, the CDR3 is TGCGCCAGCAGTTTGATGGACAGGGTAACAGATACGCAGTATTTT.

The chain has TRBV10-3 and TRBJ1-5, with D possibly being TRBD1 (5 bases). Germline CDR1 and CDR2: ENHRY and SYGVKD. The V end lost 4 bases, the J end lost 0 bases, and 7 bases lay between the germline ends. The CDR3 has 14 residues. The CDR3 is CAISVQDSNQPQHF. The CDR3 DNA is TGTGCCATCAGTGTACAGGATAGCAATCAGCCCCAGCATTTT.

CDR3 sequence: CATSAQTSGRARDTQYF. For the CDR3, the DNA is TGTGCCACCAGTGCACAGACTAGCGGGAGGGCTCGAGATACGCAGTATTTT. The chain links TRBV24-1 to TRBJ2-3; 14 bases align to TRBD2. CDR3 length: 17 residues. Germline V gene data show CDR1 as KGHDR and CDR2 as SFDVKD. Trimming cost V 5 bases and J 5 bases; bases outside gene matches: 8.

The V gene is TRBV11-3, the J gene TRBJ2-3; TRBD2 matches 7 bases. Trimming cost V 1 base and J 6 bases; bases outside gene matches: 10. Germline CDR1 SGHNT, CDR2 YENEEA. This CDR3 comprises 16 residues. DNA for the CDR3: TGTGCCAGCAGCTTAGGCGTTGCTAGCGGATCGGATACGCAGTATTTT. Protein product: CASSLGVASGSDTQYF.

The chain has TRBV15 and TRBJ1-4; the D gene is possibly TRBD1 (5 bases). From germline, CDR1 is LNHNV and CDR2 YYDKDF (reference sequence). The V and J ends lost 1 base and 7 bases respectively, with 13 bases between them. The CDR3 totals 15 residues. The CDR3 protein is CATSRGPFGGEKLFF. CDR3 DNA sequence: TGTGCCACCAGCAGAGGTCCGTTCGGGGGTGAAAAACTGTTTTTT.

This chain uses TRBV7-2 with TRBJ2-1; 8 bases match TRBD2. CDR1 and CDR2 (germline): SGHTA, FQGNSA. V lost 4 bases to trimming and J lost 3 bases; unmatched junction nucleotides: 5. The CDR3 is made up of 15 amino acids. CDR3 nucleotides: TGTGCCAGCAGCTCAGCGGGAGTCTACTACAATGAGCAGTTCTTC. Its translation is CASSSAGVYYNEQFF.

The V call is TRBV3-1, the J call TRBJ2-4; TRBD1 or TRBD2 may be the D gene (5 bases each). The end of the DNA is better explained by TRBJ2-7, so the J call may be wrong. Germline-derived CDR1 and CDR2 are LGHDT and YNNKEL (reference sequence). The CDR3 sequence is 16 residues long. The CDR3 DNA follows: TGTGCCAGCAGCCAAGAGTTAGCGAGCAGGGTCTACGAGCAGTACTTC. This encodes CASSQELASRVYEQYF.

This rearrangement joins TRBV5-4 to TRBJ2-7, with 8 bases fitting TRBD1. With V trimmed by 4 bases and J by 3 bases, 9 bases remained unmatched. CDR3 length: 15 amino acids. Germline values: CDR1 SGHNT, CDR2 YYREEE (reference sequence). CDR3 DNA sequence: TGTGCCAGCAGCCTATACCAGGGGGCAGGCTACGAGCAGTACTTC. Translation: CASSLYQGAGYEQYF.

This sequence joins TRBV3-1 and TRBJ2-7; D is uncertain. V lost 0 bases, J lost 6 bases, and 6 bases lay in between. Per germline, CDR1 LGHDT and CDR2 YNNKEL (reference sequence). The CDR3 sequence is 12 residues long. In nucleotides, the CDR3 is TGTGCCAGCAGCCAAGATCTCTCCGAGCAGTACTTC. It translates to CASSQDLSEQYF.

The chain couples TRBV7-2 to TRBJ2-5; TRBD2 aligns across 13 bases. Judging by the DNA end, TRBJ2-7 fits better; the J call may be wrong. The CDR3 totals 18 residues. Germline-derived CDR1 and CDR2 are SGHTA and FQGNSA. The CDR3 DNA is TGTGCCAGCAGCTCCTACCCCATCACTAGCGGGAGGGCCTACGAGCAGTACTTC. It encodes CASSSYPITSGRAYEQYF.

The V call is TRBV30, the J call TRBJ1-2; D gene uncertain. V was pared by 0 bases and J by 7 bases, with 15 bases between. Germline lookup yields CDR1 GTSNPN and CDR2 SVGIG (reference sequence). The CDR3 runs to 14 residues. CDR3 region: CAWSVEVEVTGYTF. CDR3 bases: TGTGCCTGGAGTGTGGAGGTGGAGGTAACTGGCTACACCTTC.

The chain joins TRBV5-1 to TRBJ2-7; 10 nucleotides agree with TRBD2. CDR1 is SGHRS, CDR2 YFSETQ, per germline. This CDR3 has 15 amino acids. Trimming cost V 4 bases and J 3 bases; bases outside gene matches: 7. The CDR3 protein is CASSPETSGFYEQYF. The CDR3 nucleotides are TGCGCCAGCAGCCCAGAGACTAGCGGGTTCTACGAGCAGTACTTC.

As to this clonotype: This could be a read error, since a much larger clone is one nucleotide away. The chain recombines TRBV5-5 with TRBJ2-7; 7 bases agree with TRBD2. The trim removed 3 bases at V and 3 bases at J, leaving 9 bases unmatched. This CDR3 is 15 amino acids long. Germline CDR1 reads SGHKS; CDR2 reads YYEKEE (reference sequence). As DNA, the CDR3 is TGTGCCAGCAGCTGGGAGGGCCAACCAAACTACGAGCAGTACTTC. Amino acid sequence: CASSWEGQPNYEQYF.

This clonotype appeared once. The chain links TRBV6-6 to TRBJ1-2, with 7 nucleotides matching TRBD1. The CDR3 extends over 14 amino acids. Germline CDR1 MNHNY, CDR2 SVGAGI (reference sequence). V gave up 5 bases and J gave up 2 bases; unmatched junction bases: 5. The CDR3 region is CASSPDRVNYGYTF. The CDR3 nucleotides read TGTGCCAGCAGTCCCGACAGGGTGAACTATGGCTACACCTTC.

V is TRBV6-2 or TRBV6-3 and J is TRBJ2-6; the D gene is possibly TRBD1 (5 bases). V was trimmed by 3 bases and J by 3 bases, leaving 21 bases between them. Per the germline V gene, CDR1 is MNHEY and CDR2 is SVGEGT. There are 19 residues in the CDR3. The CDR3 DNA is TGTGCCAGCAGTTATAACTACCGGCTAGACGGACATGGGGCCAACGTCCTGACTTTC. Amino acids: CASSYNYRLDGHGANVLTF.

The V gene is TRBV3-1, the J gene TRBJ1-2; possibly TRBD1 for D (5 bases). There are 13 residues in the CDR3. Germline V gene sequence: CDR1 LGHDT, CDR2 YNNKEL (reference sequence). Trimming removed 6 bases from V and 2 bases from J, with 10 bases in between. The CDR3, as DNA: TGTGCCAGCAGACCCGGGACGAACTATGGCTACACCTTC. This codes for CASRPGTNYGYTF.

The chain couples TRBV29-1 to TRBJ2-5, with 7 bases matching TRBD2. The V segment lost 4 bases and the J segment 3 bases; nucleotides outside the gene matches: 11. The CDR3 spans 15 residues. In germline, CDR1 is SQVTM, CDR2 ANQGSEA. Here the CDR3 reads CSVGGRAGEKETQYF. In DNA form, the CDR3 reads TGCAGCGTTGGTGGGAGGGCGGGGGAGAAAGAGACCCAGTACTTC. Full variable domain (missing parts from reference TRBV29-1 and TRBJ2-5): SAVISQKPSRDICQRGTSLTIQCQVDSQVTMMFWYRQQPGQSLTLIATANQGSEATYESGFVIDKFPISRPNLTFSTLTVSNMSPEDSSIYLCSVGGRAGEKETQYFGPGTRLLVL.

The rearrangement joins TRBV20-1 to TRBJ1-2; the D is unclear. The CDR3 spans 11 residues. Trimming cost V 4 bases and J 2 bases, with 5 bases left between them. Germline values: CDR1 DFQATT, CDR2 SNEGSKA (reference sequence). The CDR3 loop reads CSANANYGYTF. DNA for the CDR3: TGCAGTGCTAACGCGAACTATGGCTACACCTTC.

This clonotype was counted a few times. The chain combines TRBV29-1 with TRBJ2-5, with D possibly being TRBD1 (5 bases). V shed 1 base and J shed 2 bases, with 8 bases lying between them. The CDR3 loop spans 13 amino acids. Germline V lookup: CDR1 SQVTM, CDR2 ANQGSEA. The CDR3 DNA follows: TGCAGCGTTGAAGCACAGGCGCAAGAGACCCAGTACTTC. This codes for CSVEAQAQETQYF.

The CDR3 nucleotides are TGTGCCACCAGCAAGGTACCGGGGACTAGTCGCTACGAGCAGTACTTC. Translation gives CATSKVPGTSRYEQYF. V usage is TRBV15 and J usage is TRBJ2-7; 8 positions match TRBD2. Trimming cost V 4 bases and J 3 bases; bases outside gene matches: 11. CDR3 length equals 16 residues. From germline, CDR1 is LNHNV and CDR2 YYDKDF (reference sequence).

The V call is TRBV5-5, the J call TRBJ2-5; TRBD1 matches 7 bases. The J call may be in error: the DNA end matches TRBJ2-7 better. CDR3 size: 15 residues. Germline lookup yields CDR1 SGHKS and CDR2 YYEKEE (reference sequence). Here the CDR3 reads CASSLWGQSNYEQYF. Here the CDR3 DNA reads TGTGCCAGCAGCTTGTGGGGACAGTCGAACTACGAGCAGTACTTC.